This T cell receptor (beta chain) was identified in a study of T cells in Graves' hyperthyroidism and ophthalmopathy. Whole-study context: Once the initial diagnosis was made, peripheral blood was obtained before any treatment.

Findings of the study overall: Most thyroid-expanded clonotypes above 0.001 were also found in blood.

Amplification yielded TCR beta CDR3 regions, with RNA transcripts as the source. Using the HTBI primer set, a first-round RT-PCR was run on the TCR CDR3. TCRdb called the multiplex PCR reads again in MiXCR, with one record for every CDR3 protein. The sample yields about 270,000 distinct CDR3 sequences, around a quarter seen once. This clonotype has just a few counts. Its specificity is not known. Germline values: CDR1 LNHDA, CDR2 SQIVND (reference sequence). The CDR3 spans 12 residues. V was shortened by 0 bases and J by 4 bases, with 3 bases between the two germline ends. Drawn at first hyperthyroidism diagnosis, the blood sample preceded any ophthalmopathy symptoms.

Input material: blood. The chain links TRBV19 to TRBJ2-5; D is uncertain. The TCR was taken from a middle-aged man with Graves' hyperthyroidism that later progressed to Graves' ophthalmopathy. The CDR3, as DNA: TGTGCCAGTAGTATAGACTTAGAGACCCAGTACTTC. Its translation: CASSIDLETQYF.